This TCR beta chain emerged from a study of blood T cell repertoires in COVID-19. In the study overall: The study drew acute and convalescent COVID-19 samples from the United States, Italy and Spain. PBMCs, B-cell-depleted T cells, or T cells were the source of the cDNA or gDNA that made up the material.

Original processing methods: For nucleated cells, counts were estimated from reference gene primer amplification. Assay used: immunoSEQ multiplex PCR; TCRdb lists only in-frame clones, some missing. That table furnishes V, J and clone size, whereas the DNA furnished D and trimming. The data hold fewer than 95,000 clones, with roughly 87% observed a single time. The receptor was isolated from a male donor with acute or convalescent COVID-19. Sequenced: peripheral blood.

The DNA for the CDR3 is TGTGCCAGCAGCCAATCGAGGAGTGAATCACCCCTCCACTTT. Protein sequence: CASSQSRSESPLHF. The chain employs TRBV16 and TRBJ1-6; D is undetermined. Germline CDR1 is KGHSY and CDR2 is FQNENV. The CDR3 is 14 residues long. Between the trimmed V and J ends, which lost 0 bases and 10 bases, there was a span of 10 bases.